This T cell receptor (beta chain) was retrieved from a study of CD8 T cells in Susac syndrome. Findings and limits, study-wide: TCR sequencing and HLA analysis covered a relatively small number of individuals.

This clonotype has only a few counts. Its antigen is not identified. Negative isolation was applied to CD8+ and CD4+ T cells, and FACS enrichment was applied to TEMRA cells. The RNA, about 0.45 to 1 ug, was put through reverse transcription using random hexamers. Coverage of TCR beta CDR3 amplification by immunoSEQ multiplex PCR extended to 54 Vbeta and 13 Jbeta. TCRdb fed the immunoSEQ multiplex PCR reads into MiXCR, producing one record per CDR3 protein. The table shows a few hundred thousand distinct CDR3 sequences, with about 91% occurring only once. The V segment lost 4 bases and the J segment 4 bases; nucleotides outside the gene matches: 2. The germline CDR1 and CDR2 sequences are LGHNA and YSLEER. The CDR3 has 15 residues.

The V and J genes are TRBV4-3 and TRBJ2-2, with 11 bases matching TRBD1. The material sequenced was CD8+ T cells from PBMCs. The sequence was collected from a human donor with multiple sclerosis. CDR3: CASSPGTGGTGELFF. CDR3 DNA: TGCGCCAGCAGCCCTGGGACAGGGGGCACCGGGGAGCTGTTTTTT.